The 10 T cell receptor beta chains below come from one sample, sequenced in a study of T cell changes during pregnancy in multiple sclerosis. The protocol was immunoSEQ multiplex PCR, while the TCRdb copy is restricted to in-frame clones and leaves out a portion. In the table there are nearly 40,000 clones, 92% of which are singletons. Sequenced here: CD4+ T cells from peripheral blood mononuclear cells, sampled in the third trimester of pregnancy. The source is a female donor with multiple sclerosis, enrolled in a pregnancy study.

The chain links TRBV11-2 to TRBJ1-5; no definite D call. Trimming pared 0 bases from V and 0 bases from J, leaving 9 bases between. This CDR3 comprises 16 residues. Per the germline V gene, CDR1 is SGHAT and CDR2 is FQNNGV. CDR3 nucleotides: TGTGCCAGCAGCTTAGACAGTCTTTATAGCAATCAGCCCCAGCATTTT. Protein product: CASSLDSLYSNQPQHF.

The gene calls are TRBV27 and TRBJ2-7; a weak D match, TRBD1 (6 bases). Trimming took off 0 bases at V and 6 bases at J, with 15 bases between the two ends. This CDR3 is built from 15 residues. CDR1 MNHEY and CDR2 SMNVEV come from the germline V gene (reference sequence). In DNA form, the CDR3 reads TGTGCCAGCAGTTTATCGACAGGACAGCCGGGCGAGCAGTACTTC. Translating it yields CASSLSTGQPGEQYF.

A single count supports this clone. In the same sample, other DNA sequences code for this CDR3. The J gene is TRBJ1-5, the V gene TRBV11-2, with D unclear. CDR1 and CDR2 (germline): SGHAT, FQNNGV. The CDR3 contains 13 residues. Trimming took off 0 bases at V and 7 bases at J, with 7 bases between the two ends. The chain's CDR3 is CASSLDRGQPQHF. The CDR3 DNA is TGTGCCAGCAGCTTAGACCGGGGACAGCCCCAGCATTTT.

The chain joins TRBV29-1 to TRBJ1-1, with D uncertain. There are 12 residues in the CDR3. V dropped 5 bases and J dropped 1 base, with 8 bases sitting between them. Germline CDR1 is SQVTM and CDR2 is ANQGSEA. Written as DNA, the CDR3 is TGCAGCGTTACCGGGAAGAACACTGAAGCTTTCTTT. It is translated as CSVTGKNTEAFF. Filled out from reference TRBV29-1 and TRBJ1-1, the complete variable domain reads SAVISQKPSRDICQRGTSLTIQCQVDSQVTMMFWYRQQPGQSLTLIATANQGSEATYESGFVIDKFPISRPNLTFSTLTVSNMSPEDSSIYLCSVTGKNTEAFFGQGTRLTVV.

This rearrangement joins TRBV5-1 to TRBJ2-1; 7 nucleotides match TRBD1. The CDR3 contains 16 residues. After removal of 0 bases from V and 5 bases from J, the junction contained 8 bases not matched to a gene. Germline V gene lookup returns CDR1 SGHRS and CDR2 YFSETQ. This CDR3 reads CASSLEGANFHNEQFF. As DNA, the CDR3 is TGCGCCAGCAGCTTGGAGGGGGCCAATTTCCACAATGAGCAGTTCTTC.

The chain joins TRBV5-1 to TRBJ2-2; TRBD2 is a possible D gene (5 bases). Germline V gives CDR1 SGHRS, CDR2 YFSETQ. The ends were cut back, 0 bases at V and 5 bases at J, with 14 bases in the middle. This CDR3 has 16 amino acids. The CDR3 loop reads CASSLAVGVRTGELFF. Written as DNA, the CDR3 is TGCGCCAGCAGCTTGGCCGTGGGAGTCAGGACCGGGGAGCTGTTTTTT.

The chain carries TRBV5-1 and TRBJ2-7; 12 bases map to TRBD1. This CDR3 is built from 14 residues. Germline trimming cut 3 bases from V and 4 bases from J; bases unmatched to any gene: 2. The V gene's germline CDR1 is SGHRS and CDR2 YFSETQ. The CDR3 reads CASSWDRGLYEQYF. The CDR3 DNA sequence: TGCGCCAGCAGCTGGGACAGGGGGCTTTACGAGCAGTACTTC.

The V and J genes are TRBV11-3 and TRBJ2-2, with D perhaps TRBD2 (6 bases). Germline V gives CDR1 SGHNT, CDR2 YENEEA. V shed 2 bases and J shed 4 bases, with 8 bases lying between them. The length of the CDR3 is 14 residues. The CDR3 DNA reads as TGTGCCAGCAGCTTAAGGGGAGGCACCGGGGAGCTGTTTTTT. This codes for CASSLRGGTGELFF.

The V gene is TRBV18, the J gene TRBJ2-2; D uncertain. The CDR3 length is 16 residues. Trimming left V 0 bases short and J 5 bases short, with 13 bases between. Germline values: CDR1 KGHSH, CDR2 LQKENI. The CDR3 DNA reads TGTGCCAGCTCACCACCCGCTAGTTTTGGAACCGGGGAGCTGTTTTTT. It yields the protein CASSPPASFGTGELFF.

CDR3 loop: CASSSRDSSYEQYF. CDR3 nucleotide sequence: TGCGCCAGCAGCTCCCGGGACAGTTCCTACGAGCAGTACTTC. This chain links TRBV5-1 with TRBJ2-7; TRBD1 aligns across 7 bases. The CDR3 runs to 14 residues. CDR1 is SGHRS and CDR2 is YFSETQ in the germline V gene. J lost 1 base, V lost 3 bases, and 4 bases had no gene match.